This section outlines one TCR beta chain sequence together with its context. With 60 Vbeta and 13 Jbeta primers, the PCR was carried out. Authors' analysis steps: Roughly 11 million shared chains were among the roughly 78 million unique TCR beta chains that a later analysis counted. The method was immunoSEQ multiplex PCR; TCRdb's version includes in-frame clones alone and lacks a portion of them. V and J calls and clone size are as listed in that table; D and trimming were resolved from the DNA. The table records approximately 150,000 clones, about four fifths of them present only once. This record comes from a study of cytomegalovirus exposure and HLA in healthy donors. Germline V gives CDR1 LGHNA, CDR2 YSLEER. V dropped 4 bases and J dropped 1 base, with 10 bases sitting between them. CDR3 size: 15 residues.

Sequencing input: PBMCs. This rearrangement joins TRBV4-3 to TRBJ2-2; possibly TRBD1 for D (5 bases). The source is a woman under 30 in good health and CMV-seropositive. In nucleotides, the CDR3 is TGCGCCAGCAGCCGTATTACAGGGAACACCGGGGAGCTGTTTTTT. It yields the protein CASSRITGNTGELFF.